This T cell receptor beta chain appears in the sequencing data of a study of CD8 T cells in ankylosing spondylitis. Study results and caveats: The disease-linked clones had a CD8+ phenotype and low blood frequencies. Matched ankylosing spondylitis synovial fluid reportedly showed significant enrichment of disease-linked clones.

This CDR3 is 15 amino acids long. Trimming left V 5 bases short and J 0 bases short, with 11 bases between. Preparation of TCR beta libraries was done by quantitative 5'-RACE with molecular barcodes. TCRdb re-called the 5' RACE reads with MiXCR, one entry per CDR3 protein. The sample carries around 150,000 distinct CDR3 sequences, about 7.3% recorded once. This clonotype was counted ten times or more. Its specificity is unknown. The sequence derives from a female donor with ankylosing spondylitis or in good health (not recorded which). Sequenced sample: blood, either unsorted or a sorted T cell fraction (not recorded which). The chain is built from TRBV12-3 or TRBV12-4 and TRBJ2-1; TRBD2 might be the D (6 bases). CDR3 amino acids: CASSPRGSSYNEQFF. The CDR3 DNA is TGTGCCAGCAGTCCACGGGGGAGCTCCTACAATGAGCAGTTCTTC.